This TCR beta chain is drawn from a study of blood T cell repertoires in COVID-19. Across the whole study: Specimens from acute and convalescent COVID-19 originated in the United States, Italy and Spain. Sources were T cells, B-cell-depleted T cells, or PBMCs; the material itself was cDNA or gDNA.

Authors' processing steps: From reference gene primer amplification, estimates of nucleated cell counts were derived. The protocol was immunoSEQ multiplex PCR, while the TCRdb copy is restricted to in-frame clones and leaves out a portion. Clone size and the V and J calls come from that table; the DNA yielded D and trimming. The sample shows roughly 100,000 clones, around nine tenths of them seen only once. The clonotype comes from a woman aged 45-60 years in a cohort sampled during active COVID-19. The sequenced material came from peripheral blood.

CDR3 nucleotide sequence: TGTGCCAGCTCGACAGGGAAAGAGACCCAGTACTTC. This encodes CASSTGKETQYF. This sequence joins TRBV2 and TRBJ2-5; 7 nucleotides agree with TRBD1. V dropped 8 bases and J dropped 3; count of bases not matched to a gene: 3. Per germline, CDR1 SNHLY and CDR2 FYNNEI. The CDR3 is made up of 12 amino acids. The complete variable domain, with remaining parts taken from reference TRBV2 and TRBJ2-5, reads EPEVTQTPSHQVTQMGQEVILRCVPISNHLYFYWYRQILGQKVEFLVSFYNNEISEKSEIFDDQFSVERPDGSNFTLKIRSTKLEDSAMYFCASSTGKETQYFGPGTRLLVL.